The 27 T cell receptor beta chains in this list originate from one sample, sequenced in a study of control samples from healthy donors and cancer patients. Repertoires were generated with immunoSEQ multiplex PCR, while TCRdb's copy carries only in-frame clones and drops some. The table lists approximately 230,000 clones, over 75% of them singletons. The sample taken for sequencing was PBMCs. The receptors were gathered from a woman between 55 and 75 years old with lung cancer.

Here the CDR3 reads CSVEDGNPSTEAFF. CDR3 bases: TGCAGCGTTGAAGATGGAAATCCCTCTACTGAAGCTTTCTTT. The chain links TRBV29-1 to TRBJ1-1; D gene unclear. Per germline, CDR1 SQVTM and CDR2 ANQGSEA. Trimming took 0 bases from V and 5 from J, leaving 13 bases between them. CDR3 length: 14 residues.

The sample holds a few counts of this clone. Other nucleotide sequences in the sample specify the same CDR3. V usage is TRBV5-1 and J usage is TRBJ1-3; D is ambiguous. V was pared by 0 bases and J by 0 bases, with 4 bases between. The CDR3 spans 14 residues. Germline CDR1 reads SGHRS; CDR2 reads YFSETQ. CDR3 protein: CASSLESSGNTIYF. CDR3 coding DNA: TGCGCCAGCAGCTTGGAGAGCTCTGGAAACACCATATATTTT.

The chain uses TRBV29-1 and TRBJ2-7; maybe TRBD2 (6 bases). Trimming removed 4 bases at V and 2 bases at J, with 9 bases between. Germline CDR1 is SQVTM and CDR2 is ANQGSEA. This CDR3 region has 12 residues. The DNA for the CDR3 is TGCAGCGTTGCCGGGGGAACCTACGAGCAGTACTTC. It translates to CSVAGGTYEQYF.

This clone was counted a few times. In nucleotides, the CDR3 is TGCGCCAGCAGAACCGGGACAGGGGGTCCGGGAAACACCATATATTTT. Translating it yields CASRTGTGGPGNTIYF. This chain joins TRBV5-1 and TRBJ1-3, with 11 bases aligning to TRBD1. Trimming took 5 bases from V and 4 from J; bases not matched to a gene: 8. Germline CDR1 SGHRS, CDR2 YFSETQ. This CDR3 region has 16 residues. The full variable domain, its missing parts supplied by reference TRBV5-1 and TRBJ1-3, is KAGVTQTPRYLIKTRGQQVTLSCSPISGHRSVSWYQQTPGQGLQFLFEYFSETQRNKGNFPGRFSGRQFSNSRSEMNVSTLELGDSALYLCASRTGTGGPGNTIYFGEGSWLTVV.

The V call is TRBV3-1 (or the pseudogene TRBV3-2), the J call TRBJ1-2, with 8 bases identical to TRBD1. Germline V gene lookup returns CDR1 LGHDT and CDR2 YNNKEL (reference sequence). The CDR3 is 17 amino acids. J was trimmed by 4 bases and V by 0 bases; bases with no gene match: 10. CDR3 residues: CASSQDRTGGFGYGYTF. CDR3 nucleotide sequence: TGTGCCAGCAGCCAAGATCGTACAGGGGGGTTTGGCTATGGCTACACCTTC.

The rearrangement joins TRBV28 to TRBJ1-2; 8 bases line up with TRBD1. CDR1 and CDR2 from the germline V gene are MDHEN and SYDVKM. The V segment lost 6 bases and the J segment 4 bases; nucleotides outside the gene matches: 7. CDR3 length: 14 amino acids. The CDR3 region has the DNA TGTGCCAGCAGACTCACAGGGGGTAGCTATGGCTACACCTTC. It yields the protein CASRLTGGSYGYTF.

V and J are TRBV6-6 and TRBJ2-7, with TRBD2 identical over 9 bases. The length of the CDR3 is 15 residues. Trimming cost V 5 bases and J 2 bases; bases outside gene matches: 7. Germline V lookup: CDR1 MNHNY, CDR2 SVGAGI (reference sequence). The CDR3 DNA reads TGTGCCAGCAGTAAGACTAGCGGAGATCCCTACGAGCAGTACTTC. As protein: CASSKTSGDPYEQYF.

This rearrangement joins TRBV30 to TRBJ2-2; TRBD2 agrees at 12 bases. Germline V gives CDR1 GTSNPN, CDR2 SVGIG (reference sequence). This CDR3 region has 17 residues. Germline trimming cut 1 base from V and 1 base from J; bases unmatched to any gene: 4. The CDR3: CAWSGGTSGRNTGELFF. The CDR3, as DNA: TGTGCCTGGAGTGGCGGGACTAGCGGGCGGAACACCGGGGAGCTGTTTTTT. Complete variable domain (other parts from reference TRBV30 and TRBJ2-2): SQTIHQWPATLVQPVGSPLSLECTVEGTSNPNLYWYRQAAGRGLQLLFYSVGIGQISSEVPQNLSASRPQDRQFILSSKKLLLSDSGFYLCAWSGGTSGRNTGELFFGEGSRLTVL.

This chain links TRBV28 with TRBJ1-2; D is unresolved. Germline CDR1 and CDR2: MDHEN and SYDVKM. V lost 3 bases, J lost 8 bases, and 13 bases lay in between. This CDR3 contains 13 residues. CDR3 sequence (DNA): TGTGCCAGCAGTTTCTCGCCGCGTTGGGGCTACACCTTC. Translating gives CASSFSPRWGYTF.

A single count supports this clone. The chain recombines TRBV7-2 with TRBJ2-5; no reliable D call. Germline CDR1 SGHTA, CDR2 FQGNSA. V lost 1 base, J lost 5 bases, and 17 bases lay in between. The CDR3 is 16 residues long. The CDR3 DNA follows: TGTGCCAGCAGCTTAGTCAGTGTGGCAGTCTGGGAGACCCAGTACTTC. It codes for CASSLVSVAVWETQYF.

This clone was seen only a few times. The gene calls are TRBV7-9 and TRBJ1-6; no firm D call. In germline, CDR1 is SEHNR, CDR2 FQNEAQ (reference sequence). Deletions cut 4 bases from V and 9 bases from J, with 13 bases between. This CDR3 has 14 amino acids. CDR3 amino acids: CASSYHISVSPLHF. The CDR3 DNA reads as TGTGCCAGCAGCTACCATATCTCGGTTTCACCCCTCCACTTT.

The J gene is TRBJ2-1, the V gene TRBV28; 7 nucleotides match TRBD1. There are 17 residues in the CDR3. The V and J ends lost 2 bases and 10 bases, in that order; junction bases with no gene match: 17. Germline V gene data show CDR1 as MDHEN and CDR2 as SYDVKM. CDR3 sequence (DNA): TGTGCCAGCAGTTTAGGACTCTCTTCATACAGGGGAGTGGAGCAGTTCTTC. It specifies CASSLGLSSYRGVEQFF.

The chain uses TRBV27 and TRBJ2-6, with D possibly being TRBD1 or TRBD2 (7 bases each). Trimming left V 8 bases short and J 2 bases short, with 22 bases between. CDR1 and CDR2 from the germline V gene are MNHEY and SMNVEV (reference sequence). This CDR3 region has 18 residues. The CDR3 reads CASGRRRGLAAGANVLTF. CDR3 nucleotide sequence: TGTGCCAGCGGAAGGAGGAGGGGGCTAGCGGCTGGGGCCAACGTCCTGACTTTC.

The V gene is TRBV19, the J gene TRBJ1-1; D not certain. Trimming stripped 10 bases from V and 1 base from J, with 13 bases between. The germline CDR1 and CDR2 sequences are LNHDA and SQIVND (reference sequence). CDR3 length equals 13 residues. In DNA form, the CDR3 reads TGTGCCATCAAGGGTTACGGGAACACTGAAGCTTTCTTT. This translates into CAIKGYGNTEAFF. Supplemented by reference TRBV19 and TRBJ1-1, the full variable domain reads DGGITQSPKYLFRKEGQNVTLSCEQNLNHDAMYWYRQDPGQGLRLIYYSQIVNDFQKGDIAEGYSVSREKKESFPLTVTSAQKNPTAFYLCAIKGYGNTEAFFGQGTRLTVV.

This chain uses TRBV28 with TRBJ1-5, with TRBD1 matching 7 bases. The germline V gene has CDR1 MDHEN and CDR2 SYDVKM. This CDR3 has 15 amino acids. V shed 6 bases and J 5 bases; nucleotides not matched to a gene: 10. Here the CDR3 reads CASSPPTGLDQPQHF. DNA of the CDR3: TGTGCCAGCAGCCCCCCGACAGGGTTGGATCAGCCCCAGCATTTT.

The chain has TRBV7-2 and TRBJ1-6; D not resolved. Trimming pared 2 bases from V and 4 bases from J, leaving 9 bases between. Germline CDR1 SGHTA, CDR2 FQGNSA. This CDR3 region has 15 residues. The DNA for the CDR3 is TGTGCCAGCAGCTTACTTTCCGGGTATAATTCACCCCTCCACTTT. Protein: CASSLLSGYNSPLHF.

This chain joins TRBV5-6 and TRBJ2-7; the match to TRBD1 covers 8 bases. V lost 2 bases to trimming and J lost 5 bases; unmatched junction nucleotides: 15. This CDR3 region has 17 residues. CDR1 SGHDT and CDR2 YYEEEE come from the germline V gene. The CDR3 is CASSFYGQGASSHEQYF. The CDR3 DNA follows: TGTGCCAGCAGCTTTTATGGACAGGGTGCCTCCTCGCACGAGCAGTACTTC.

The chain recombines TRBV24-1 with TRBJ2-3, with D possibly TRBD1 on 5 matching bases. Trimming stripped 5 bases from V and 3 bases from J, with 8 bases between. The CDR3 consists of 13 residues. Germline-derived CDR1 and CDR2 are KGHDR and SFDVKD. CDR3 in amino acids: CATSAQATDTQYF. The CDR3 DNA reads TGTGCCACCAGTGCACAGGCGACAGATACGCAGTATTTT.

This clone was detected only a few times. CDR3 nucleotide sequence: TGTGCCAGCATCTCGCACAGCTTGGGGATCTACGAGCAGTACTTC. Translated, it gives CASISHSLGIYEQYF. V gene TRBV6-6 combines with J gene TRBJ2-7; unclear D gene. Germline V lookup: CDR1 MNHNY, CDR2 SVGAGI (reference sequence). The CDR3 has 15 amino acids. V was trimmed by 7 bases and J by 3 bases, leaving 19 bases between them.

This chain connects TRBV5-4 to TRBJ1-2; unclear D gene. This CDR3 comprises 14 residues. Trimming left V 4 bases short and J 5 bases short, with 15 bases between. Germline V gene sequence: CDR1 SGHNT, CDR2 YYREEE (reference sequence). Here the CDR3 DNA reads TGTGCCAGCAGCCTCGAAGGGTTCGGTTATGGCTACACCTTC. This codes for CASSLEGFGYGYTF.

V is TRBV15 and J is TRBJ2-5, with D tentatively TRBD2 (7 bases). The germline V and J ends were trimmed by 0 bases and 4 bases, with 18 bases remaining between them. Germline CDR1 is LNHNV and CDR2 is YYDKDF (reference sequence). This CDR3 comprises 17 residues. The DNA for the CDR3 is TGTGCCACCAGCAGAGACGGGGGGCGCTTTGTGGCAGAGACCCAGTACTTC. It specifies CATSRDGGRFVAETQYF.

This chain uses TRBV18 with TRBJ1-3; D unclear. Between the trimmed V and J ends, which lost 3 bases and 0 bases, there was a span of 9 bases. Germline assignment: CDR1 KGHSH and CDR2 LQKENI. The CDR3 has 15 amino acids. The CDR3 nucleotides are TGTGCCAGCTCACCGGTCGGAACCTCTGGAAACACCATATATTTT. Its protein is CASSPVGTSGNTIYF.

The chain has TRBV24-1 and TRBJ2-2, with TRBD1 matching 10 bases. In germline, CDR1 is KGHDR, CDR2 SFDVKD. The CDR3 consists of 16 residues. V shed 5 bases, J shed 6 bases, and the junction held 8 bases outside the gene matches. CDR3 region: CATSGPGQGVSGELFF. The DNA for the CDR3 is TGTGCCACCAGTGGCCCCGGACAGGGGGTGTCCGGGGAGCTGTTTTTT.

The chain is built from TRBV7-2 and TRBJ2-1, with no clear D. From germline, CDR1 is SGHTA and CDR2 FQGNSA. V lost 2 bases to trimming and J lost 8 bases, with 13 bases between them. The CDR3 is made up of 14 amino acids. The CDR3 region has the DNA TGTGCCAGCAGCTTATTCGGTGGAATGGATGAGCAGTTCTTC. Its translation is CASSLFGGMDEQFF. The full variable domain, in which reference TRBV7-2 and TRBJ2-1 provide the parts outside the CDR3, is GAGVSQSPSNKVTEKGKDVELRCDPISGHTALYWYRQSLGQGLEFLIYFQGNSAPDKSGLPSDRFSAERTGGSVSTLTIQRTQQEDSAVYLCASSLFGGMDEQFFGPGTRLTVL.

J is TRBJ2-1 and V is TRBV9; 12 bases are a match to TRBD1. Losses at the gene ends were 4 bases for V and 7 bases for J; bases not matched to a gene: 3. This CDR3 has 14 residues. Germline V gene lookup returns CDR1 SGDLS and CDR2 YYNGEE. DNA of the CDR3: TGTGCCAGCAGCCCGGGACAGGGGGCGAATGAGCAGTTCTTC. Translation: CASSPGQGANEQFF.

The CDR3 bases are TGTGCCAGCAGTCCCTCCGCGGGGGGGGGAGAGACCCAGTACTTC. It codes for CASSPSAGGGETQYF. The J gene is TRBJ2-5, the V gene TRBV28; 9 positions match TRBD2. The V segment lost 5 bases and the J segment 4 bases; nucleotides outside the gene matches: 8. This CDR3 region has 15 residues. Per the germline V gene, CDR1 is MDHEN and CDR2 is SYDVKM.

The chain joins TRBV13 to TRBJ2-6; D unresolved. V was trimmed by 0 bases and J by 2 bases, leaving 5 bases between them. The CDR3 totals 15 residues. Germline CDR1 reads PRHDT; CDR2 reads FYEKMQ (reference sequence). The CDR3 nucleotides are TGTGCCAGCAGCTTAGGAGGACCTGGGGCCAACGTCCTGACTTTC. Translation: CASSLGGPGANVLTF.